The clone carrying this TCR beta chain was seen only a few times. These data originate in a study of T cell responses to AZD1222 COVID-19 vaccine. Produced via immunoSEQ multiplex PCR; TCRdb's table is partial and in-frame only. The sample includes more than 95,000 clones, about 90% seen only once; the top ten take approximately 5.4%. The CDR3 is made up of 14 amino acids. The germline V gene encodes CDR1 SEHNR and CDR2 FQNEAQ (reference sequence). V trimming: 5 bases; J trimming: 5 bases; junction bases outside the gene matches: 7. The chain has TRBV7-9 and TRBJ1-1; 8 bases agree with TRBD1. This receptor was identified in an adult in good health. Sequences were derived from peripheral blood, sampled on day 0 of AZD1222 vaccination. The CDR3: CASSPDRGWTEAFF. The CDR3 bases are TGTGCCAGCAGCCCAGACAGGGGATGGACTGAAGCTTTCTTT.